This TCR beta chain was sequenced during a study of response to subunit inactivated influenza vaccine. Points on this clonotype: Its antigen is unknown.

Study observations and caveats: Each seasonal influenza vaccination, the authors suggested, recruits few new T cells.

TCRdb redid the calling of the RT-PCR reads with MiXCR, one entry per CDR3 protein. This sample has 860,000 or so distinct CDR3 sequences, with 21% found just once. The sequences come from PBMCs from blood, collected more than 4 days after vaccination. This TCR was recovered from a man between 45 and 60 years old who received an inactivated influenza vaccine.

The CDR3 bases are TGTGCCAGCACGGCGGGCAGCGCGATCACCGGGGAGCTGTTTTTT. As protein: CASTAGSAITGELFF. This chain joins TRBV2 and TRBJ2-2; perhaps TRBD2 as D (5 bases). CDR3 length: 15 residues. CDR1 and CDR2 (germline): SNHLY, FYNNEI. Trimming removed 7 bases at V and 4 bases at J, with 16 bases between.